Listed below are T cell receptor beta chains from one sample, sequenced in a study of CD8+ T cells in alopecia areata. Assay: immunoSEQ multiplex PCR; the TCRdb copy retains only in-frame clones and omits some. The sample has 150,000 or so clones, around 58% seen once. Sequences were derived from CD4+ T cells sorted from blood, sampled at week 0. The receptors derive from a human donor with alopecia areata. The CDR3 runs from the conserved cysteine through the conserved F or W. A D gene is named only where the DNA matches it firmly. Part of the rows lack a size; the others show once, few, many or a class for expanded clones.

>TRBV4-3|.|few|TRBJ2-5
CASSQRGGPGETQYF
TGCGCCAGCAGCCAGCGTGGGGGGCCGGGGGAGACCCAGTACTTC
>TRBV29-1|.|.|TRBJ1-1
CSVEVGGRTEAFF
TGCAGCGTTGAGGTCGGGGGACGGACTGAAGCTTTCTTT
>TRBV6-5|.|few|TRBJ2-1
CASSLGEVQFF
TGTGCCAGCAGCCTCGGGGAAGTGCAGTTCTTC
>TRBV5-1|.|.|TRBJ1-5
CASSTGVPNQPQHF
TGCGCCAGCAGTACAGGCGTCCCCAATCAGCCCCAGCATTTT
>TRBV30|.|.|TRBJ1-1
CAWSVLRGRTGANTEAFF
TGTGCCTGGAGTGTACTCCGGGGGCGGACGGGAGCGAACACTGAAGCTTTCTTT
>TRBV7-9|TRBD1|few|TRBJ2-1
CASSLAGTAYNEQFF
TGTGCCAGCAGCTTAGCCGGGACAGCGTACAATGAGCAGTTCTTC
>TRBV18|.|few|TRBJ1-3
CASSPLAADSGNTIYF
TGTGCCAGCTCACCGCTAGCTGCAGACTCTGGAAACACCATATATTTT
>TRBV30|.|.|TRBJ2-7
CAWSRNSGSYEQYF
TGTGCCTGGAGTCGGAATAGCGGCTCCTACGAGCAGTACTTC
>TRBV2|.|.|TRBJ2-5
CASSWDFGAETQYF
TGTGCCAGCAGTTGGGACTTCGGCGCAGAGACCCAGTACTTC
>TRBV19|.|.|TRBJ1-5
CASSSSGPQPQHF
TGTGCCAGTAGTAGTTCGGGGCCTCAGCCCCAGCATTTT